This T cell receptor beta chain was identified during a study of monozygotic twins with cystic fibrosis. The CDR3 consists of 15 residues. Germline V gene data show CDR1 as WNHNN and CDR2 as SYGVQD (reference sequence). V was trimmed by 6 bases and J by 1 base, leaving 13 bases between them. Assay: immunoSEQ multiplex PCR; the TCRdb copy retains only in-frame clones and omits some. Of some 20,000 clones listed, about 87% are singletons. The clonotype comes from a woman aged 30 to 39 with cystic fibrosis. Sequences were obtained from blood. The gene calls are TRBV10-1 and TRBJ2-1, with a weak D call TRBD1 (5 bases). CDR3 region: CASSENRPSYNEQFF. The CDR3 coding sequence is TGCGCCAGCAGCGAAAACAGGCCGTCCTACAATGAGCAGTTCTTC.